A selection of T cell receptor beta chains follows, all from one sample in a study of cytomegalovirus exposure and HLA in healthy donors. Clones were read by immunoSEQ multiplex PCR, and TCRdb kept only the in-frame ones, dropping some. The table shows 250,000 to 400,000 clones, with roughly 86% occurring only once. Sequenced input: PBMCs. The receptor set was obtained from a man aged 25 to 45 in good health and CMV-seronegative. Both conserved end residues are part of each CDR3. The D gene is left open where the match is weak. For some rows the clone size is stated as once, few or many, or as a class when expanded; others skip it.

d_gene	j_gene	v_gene	abundance	CDR3nt	CDR3aa
-	TRBJ1-1	TRBV6-1	-	TGTGCCAGCAGTGCCGGGGTTGAAGCTTTCTTT	CASSAGVEAFF
-	TRBJ1-2	TRBV27	-	TGTGCCAGCAGTTTATCGGTGAGGGACTATGGCTACACCTTC	CASSLSVRDYGYTF
TRBD1	TRBJ1-5	TRBV10-3	-	TGTGCCATCAGTGCACAGGGGCCATCAGATCAGCCCCAGCATTTT	CAISAQGPSDQPQHF
TRBD2	TRBJ2-3	TRBV4-1	once	TGCGCCAGCAGCCACCGAATAGCGGGGGGGTCTGATACGCAGTATTTT	CASSHRIAGGSDTQYF
-	TRBJ2-2	TRBV6-5	-	TGTGCCAGCAGTTATTGGGGCCCCGGGGAGCTGTTTTTT	CASSYWGPGELFF
-	TRBJ2-1	TRBV25-1	-	TGTGCCAGCAGTGAGCGGCGACCCATGGGCAATGAGCAGTTCTTC	CASSERRPMGNEQFF
-	TRBJ1-6	TRBV7-9	-	TGTGCCAGCAGCCAGGTGGGGGCGCAGGATAATTCACCCCTCCACTTT	CASSQVGAQDNSPLHF
TRBD2	TRBJ2-7	TRBV5-4	-	TGTGCCAGCAGCTTGGAACTAGCGGGGGTTGAGCAGTACTTC	CASSLELAGVEQYF
TRBD1	TRBJ2-7	TRBV4-1	-	TGCGCCAGCAGCCGAAAACCCACAGGGGAGTCATACGAGCAGTACTTC	CASSRKPTGESYEQYF
TRBD1	TRBJ1-1	TRBV7-2	-	TGTGCCAGCAGCCAGGGACAGACGCCGCGGGCCACTGAAGCTTTCTTT	CASSQGQTPRATEAFF
-	TRBJ1-1	TRBV18	-	TGTGCCAGCTCACCGACCGCGGAGGGCACTGAAGCTTTCTTT	CASSPTAEGTEAFF
-	TRBJ1-2	TRBV18	-	TGTGCCAGCTCACAAGGTAGAGGTCACTATGGCTACACCTTC	CASSQGRGHYGYTF
TRBD1	TRBJ2-2	TRBV19	-	TGTGCCAGTAGTATAACAGGGGTGAGCACCGGGGAGCTGTTTTTT	CASSITGVSTGELFF
TRBD1	TRBJ1-1	TRBV4-3	-	TGCGCCAGCAGCCAAGATTACAGGGGGGGGAGTGAGGCTTTCTTT	CASSQDYRGGSEAFF
TRBD1	TRBJ1-2	TRBV18	-	TGTGCCAGCTCACCAGGACAGGGCGGTCGTTATGGCTACACCTTC	CASSPGQGGRYGYTF
-	TRBJ2-5	TRBV19	few	TGTGCCAGTACCATGGGGCAGGGGAGTGAGACCCAGTACTTC	CASTMGQGSETQYF
-	TRBJ1-6	TRBV30	-	TGTGCCTGGAGCCTGGACAGTCTTAATTCACCCCTCCACTTT	CAWSLDSLNSPLHF
-	TRBJ2-7	TRBV16	-	TGTGCCAGCAGCCAGGGCATTCTTAACGAGCAGTACTTC	CASSQGILNEQYF
TRBD2	TRBJ2-1	TRBV18	-	TGTGCCAGCTCACCAGTTGGGACTAGCGGGGGAAAGCAGTTCTTC	CASSPVGTSGGKQFF
-	TRBJ2-7	TRBV11-2	-	TGTGCCAGCAGCTTCCTCGGGCAGGGCGGTAAGCAGTACTTC	CASSFLGQGGKQYF
-	TRBJ1-5	TRBV2	-	TGTGCCAGCAGTGCTAACAGGGTGGATCAGCCCCAGCATTTT	CASSANRVDQPQHF
-	TRBJ1-1	TRBV7-9	-	TGTGCCAGCAGCCACCCAGGGGAGGGAGCTTTCTTT	CASSHPGEGAFF
TRBD1	TRBJ2-7	TRBV15	-	TGTGCCACCAGCAGGTCCCCAAGACAGGGATCCTACGAGCAGTACTTC	CATSRSPRQGSYEQYF
TRBD1	TRBJ1-1	TRBV15	-	TGTGCCACCAGCGATCGAAGACAGGGAACCATGAACACTGAAGCTTTCTTT	CATSDRRQGTMNTEAFF
-	TRBJ1-2	TRBV2	-	TGTGCCAGCAGCCTAGGAGGGGTCGACTATGGCTACACCTTC	CASSLGGVDYGYTF
-	TRBJ2-7	TRBV5-1	-	TGCGCCAGCAGCTTGGATGGAGGGGCCTACGAGCAGTACTTC	CASSLDGGAYEQYF
-	TRBJ1-2	TRBV19	-	TGTGCCAGTAGTATATGGGGGGAAGGAAACTATGGCTACACCTTC	CASSIWGEGNYGYTF